A single sample is the source of the 29 T cell receptor beta chains below, sequenced in a study of CXCR3-negative and CXCR3-positive naive CD8 T cells (dated by TCRdb to the late 2010s). The study at large found these results: TRB CDR3s from CXCR3-positive naive cells showed higher hydrophobicity (lower Kidera factor 4), lower energy, and higher strength and volume indices than CXCR3-negative naive cells.

The instrument was a NextSeq 550. The Human TCR Profiling Kit (MiLaboratory) was used to prepare UMI-labeled 5' RACE TRB cDNA libraries. TCRdb reprocessed the reads and assigns one entry to each CDR3 protein sequence, leaving out DNA. This sample's listing comprises some 99,000 distinct CDR3 sequences. The biggest ten clones account for approximately 0.99% of the sample. Antigens of these TCRs are unknown. The sequenced material came from naive CXCR3+ CD8+ T cells from blood. The sample's cell subset or site, from its label and the paper: CD45RO-CCR7+CD27+CD95- naive CD8+ T cells expressing CXCR3 (TNR3+). The receptors were gathered from a human donor in good health. Some clones in this sample may be carry-over from other donors' samples.

This chain connects TRBV27 to TRBJ2-3; the TRBD1 assignment by TCRdb is unverifiable without DNA. Germline lookup yields CDR1 MNHEY and CDR2 SMNVEV (reference sequence). CDR3 size: 14 residues. The CDR3 here is CASSWGRAADTQYF.

The chain couples TRBV5-1 to TRBJ1-2; the TCRdb D gene call, TRBD1, has no DNA to confirm it. CDR3 length: 11 residues. CDR1 is SGHRS, CDR2 YFSETQ, per germline. CDR3 protein: CASSLGGDYTF.

The gene calls are TRBV12-3 or TRBV12-4 and TRBJ2-3; with no DNA, the TCRdb D assignment of TRBD1 cannot be verified. CDR3 size: 17 residues. The chain's CDR3 is CASSPPGQEKETDTQYF.

The V and J genes are TRBV7-8 and TRBJ2-2; the TCRdb call, TRBD2, lacks DNA for checking. This CDR3 has 16 amino acids. The germline V gene encodes CDR1 SGHVS and CDR2 FQNEAQ. The CDR3 sequence: CASSTRLAGITGELFF.

V and J are TRBV5-5 and TRBJ2-5; the TRBD2 assignment by TCRdb is unverifiable without DNA. Germline CDR1 is SGHKS and CDR2 is YYEKEE (reference sequence). The CDR3 length is 18 residues. The CDR3 reads CASSFRFGLAGDSETQYF.

V usage is TRBV7-2 and J usage is TRBJ2-7; absent DNA, TCRdb's TRBD2 call cannot be checked. CDR3 length: 14 residues. Per germline, CDR1 SGHTA and CDR2 FQGNSA. The CDR3 loop is CASSFPREDYEQYF.

V is TRBV7-9 and J is TRBJ2-7; with no DNA, the TCRdb D assignment of TRBD1 cannot be verified. CDR1 is SEHNR, CDR2 FQNEAQ, per germline (reference sequence). The CDR3 spans 15 residues. The CDR3 is CASSSRQGLSYEQYF.

The V call is TRBV7-8, the J call TRBJ2-2; TCRdb picks TRBD1, but there is no DNA to check that call. This CDR3 region has 17 residues. CDR1 SGHVS and CDR2 FQNEAQ come from the germline V gene. The CDR3 spells CASSLVRGTGNTGELFF.

V gene TRBV4-1 combines with J gene TRBJ2-7. This CDR3 is 12 amino acids long. The germline V gene encodes CDR1 MGHRA and CDR2 YSYEKL. This CDR3 reads CASSQVRVEQYF.

The chain employs TRBV23-1 and TRBJ1-6; the TRBD1 assignment by TCRdb is unverifiable without DNA. TRBV23-1 is labeled an ORF, and its function is uncertain. The CDR3 length is 16 residues. The CDR3 is CASSQSPQGVNSPLHF.

CDR3 residues: CASSYAPNEQLF. The chain links TRBV12-3 or TRBV12-4 to TRBJ2-1. The CDR3 consists of 12 residues.

V and J are TRBV13 and TRBJ1-6; TCRdb selects TRBD1, and the lack of DNA leaves this call unchecked. The CDR3 extends over 14 amino acids. From germline, CDR1 is PRHDT and CDR2 FYEKMQ (reference sequence). The CDR3: CASSTTGYNSPLHF.

This chain connects TRBV10-2 to TRBJ1-5; TCRdb's assignment of TRBD1 cannot be checked, as there is no DNA. Germline assignment: CDR1 WSHSY and CDR2 SAAADI. CDR3 length: 16 amino acids. CDR3 sequence: CASSGIGTGVIQPQHF.

The chain recombines TRBV20-1 with TRBJ2-1; TCRdb picks TRBD2, but there is no DNA to check that call. This CDR3 is built from 14 residues. From germline, CDR1 is DFQATT and CDR2 SNEGSKA (reference sequence). CDR3 protein: CRGEGLAGYNEQFF.

The chain is built from TRBV4-1 and TRBJ1-5. The CDR3 sequence is 16 residues long. Germline V gives CDR1 MGHRA, CDR2 YSYEKL. This CDR3 is CASSQDVTVSNQPQHF.

The chain employs TRBV7-7 and TRBJ2-5; absent DNA, TCRdb's TRBD1 call cannot be checked. The CDR3 is made up of 14 amino acids. Germline assignment: CDR1 SSHAT and CDR2 FNYEAQ (reference sequence). CDR3 amino acids: CASSPRELGETQYF.

The rearrangement links TRBV10-3 to TRBJ2-2. CDR3 length: 14 residues. CDR1 ENHRY and CDR2 SYGVKD come from the germline V gene. The CDR3 sequence: CATRDSSNTGELFF.

The genes are TRBV5-1 and TRBJ2-1; TCRdb gives TRBD1 as the D gene, but with no DNA this cannot be confirmed. Germline-derived CDR1 and CDR2 are SGHRS and YFSETQ. The CDR3 totals 15 residues. This CDR3 is CASSLWGDSQNEQFF.

The gene calls are TRBV27 and TRBJ2-7; TCRdb's D call, TRBD1, is unchecked because there is no DNA. The CDR3 extends over 18 amino acids. Germline CDR1 is MNHEY and CDR2 is SMNVEV (reference sequence). CDR3 amino acids: CASSLMDSNTFPSYEQYF.

This chain uses TRBV11-2 with TRBJ1-1. The CDR3 runs 16 residues. Germline V gene sequence: CDR1 SGHAT, CDR2 FQNNGV. The CDR3 here is CASSLRFGVLNTEAFF.

V and J are TRBV7-2 and TRBJ2-1. This CDR3 spans 13 amino acids. Germline-derived CDR1 and CDR2 are SGHTA and FQGNSA. The CDR3 sequence is CASSLLSRSEQFF.

The CDR3 here is CASRDGQGYEQYF. This chain links TRBV7-8 with TRBJ2-7; TCRdb selects TRBD1, and the lack of DNA leaves this call unchecked. Germline-derived CDR1 and CDR2 are SGHVS and FQNEAQ. The CDR3 has 13 residues.

CDR3 loop: CASSLDPISTGAGNTEAFF. The gene calls are TRBV7-6 and TRBJ1-1; TCRdb outputs TRBD1, but without DNA this stays unchecked. Germline V gene lookup returns CDR1 SGHVS and CDR2 FNYEAQ. The CDR3 totals 19 residues.

The chain has TRBV30 and TRBJ2-1. The CDR3 sequence is 14 residues long. The germline V gene encodes CDR1 GTSNPN and CDR2 SVGIG (reference sequence). The CDR3: CAWSVLVWGNEQFF.

J is TRBJ1-4 and V is TRBV20-1; TCRdb's assignment of TRBD1 cannot be checked, as there is no DNA. This CDR3 comprises 17 residues. Germline values: CDR1 DFQATT, CDR2 SNEGSKA (reference sequence). The CDR3 protein is CSANNPGHTTSGEKLFF.

V usage is TRBV20-1 and J usage is TRBJ1-2; TCRdb calls TRBD1, which cannot be checked without DNA. The CDR3 sequence is 15 residues long. CDR1 DFQATT and CDR2 SNEGSKA come from the germline V gene (reference sequence). The CDR3 loop is CSARDRGDSSFGYTF.

This chain links TRBV6-5 with TRBJ1-1; without DNA, the TCRdb call of TRBD1 cannot be checked. Germline-derived CDR1 and CDR2 are MNHEY and SVGAGI. This CDR3 region has 18 residues. CDR3 protein: CASSSSAWGRGIQTEAFF.

The J gene is TRBJ2-7, the V gene TRBV7-9; no DNA is available, so the TRBD1 call from TCRdb remains unchecked. The CDR3 runs to 16 residues. Germline V CDR1 and CDR2: SEHNR, FQNEAQ (reference sequence). CDR3 sequence: CASSLALRQGVYEQYF.

The genes are TRBV5-1 and TRBJ2-2; no DNA is available, so the TRBD1 call from TCRdb remains unchecked. Germline lookup yields CDR1 SGHRS and CDR2 YFSETQ. This CDR3 is built from 17 residues. The CDR3 sequence is CASRWDRRTEYTGELFF.